The 11 T cell receptor beta chains below all came from one sample that was sequenced in a study of HIV-infected patients and healthy controls. The repertoire came from unfractionated whole blood and reflected all unsorted peripheral T cells. Alpha and beta constant-region primers primed reverse transcription of around 500 ng RNA. Separate chain-specific third strand synthesis with multiplexing indices produced the alpha and beta libraries. From the 5' RACE reads, TCRdb called clonotypes with MiXCR, one entry per CDR3 protein. The sample yields 18,000 or so distinct CDR3 sequences, about 9.4% seen once. Sequencing input: blood. These receptor sequences come from an adult in good health.

This clonotype occurred once. The chain combines TRBV28 with TRBJ2-1; D perhaps matches TRBD2 (6 bases). Germline CDR1 and CDR2: MDHEN and SYDVKM. The CDR3 has 18 residues. V was shortened by 3 bases and J by 1 base, with 19 bases between the two germline ends. The CDR3 DNA is TGTGCCAGCAGTTTGCGGGGCGCCGAAAGAGGGTCCTACAATGAGCAGTTCTTC. As protein: CASSLRGAERGSYNEQFF. The full variable domain, in which reference TRBV28 and TRBJ2-1 provide the parts outside the CDR3, is DVKVTQSSRYLVKRTGEKVFLECVQDMDHENMFWYRQDPGLGLRLIYFSYDVKMKEKGDIPEGYSVSREKKERFSLILESASTNQTSMYLCASSLRGAERGSYNEQFFGPGTRLTVL.

This clonotype was recorded at least ten times. The chain links TRBV5-1 to TRBJ2-5; 9 nucleotides line up with TRBD2. Germline V gene sequence: CDR1 SGHRS, CDR2 YFSETQ. The CDR3 length is 16 residues. The J segment lost 5 bases and the V segment lost 1 base, leaving 9 bases of the junction unmatched. CDR3 nucleotides: TGCGCCAGCAGCTTGCCGGGTAGCGGGAGAGCTGAGACCCAGTACTTC. Its translation: CASSLPGSGRAETQYF. Full variable domain (missing parts from reference TRBV5-1 and TRBJ2-5): KAGVTQTPRYLIKTRGQQVTLSCSPISGHRSVSWYQQTPGQGLQFLFEYFSETQRNKGNFPGRFSGRQFSNSRSEMNVSTLELGDSALYLCASSLPGSGRAETQYFGPGTRLLVL.

This clonotype was detected many times. The V gene is TRBV4-1, the J gene TRBJ2-7; 7 positions match TRBD1. The V gene end was trimmed by 5 bases and the J gene end by 3 bases; junction bases not matched to a gene: 7. This CDR3 is 14 amino acids long. Per the germline V gene, CDR1 is MGHRA and CDR2 is YSYEKL. The CDR3 DNA is TGCGCCAGCAGCACCCAGGCAGGGGGCTACGAGCAGTACTTC. Its translation: CASSTQAGGYEQYF.

This clonotype has a count of ten or more. The V and J genes are TRBV7-9 and TRBJ2-1; D not certain. The length of the CDR3 is 13 residues. Trimming removed 2 bases from V and 5 bases from J, with 7 bases in between. Germline V lookup: CDR1 SEHNR, CDR2 FQNEAQ (reference sequence). The CDR3 bases are TGTGCCAGCAGCTTACATATCGACAATGAGCAGTTCTTC. It encodes CASSLHIDNEQFF.

This clonotype was detected many times. The CDR3 reads CASSLVPGLPPDTQYF. The CDR3 bases are TGTGCCAGCAGCCTCGTCCCGGGACTTCCTCCAGATACGCAGTATTTT. The chain has TRBV7-9 and TRBJ2-3; TRBD2 is a possible D gene (6 bases). V was trimmed by 5 bases and J by 4 bases, leaving 19 bases between them. The CDR3 sequence is 16 residues long. CDR1 and CDR2 from the germline V gene are SEHNR and FQNEAQ (reference sequence).

Many counts were recorded for this clonotype. The DNA of the CDR3 is TGTGCCAGCAGCCCCCAAGAGGGAGCAGATACGCAGTATTTT. This sequence encodes CASSPQEGADTQYF. The chain employs TRBV9 and TRBJ2-3; a possible D gene is TRBD2 (5 bases). Germline loops: CDR1 SGDLS, CDR2 YYNGEE. The V and J ends lost 4 bases and 4 bases respectively, with 13 bases between them. This CDR3 is built from 14 residues.

In its sample, this clonotype was seen a few times. This chain connects TRBV20-1 to TRBJ1-5; D is uncertain. Germline V lookup: CDR1 DFQATT, CDR2 SNEGSKA (reference sequence). The CDR3 is 12 residues long. The V and J ends lost 5 bases and 4 bases respectively, with 9 bases between them. The CDR3 bases are TGCAGTGCTGGTAGTACAAATCAGCCCCAGCATTTT. This codes for CSAGSTNQPQHF.

This clonotype occurred many times. The chain carries TRBV20-1 and TRBJ2-1, with 9 bases aligning to TRBD1. The CDR3 is made up of 13 amino acids. Germline V lookup: CDR1 DFQATT, CDR2 SNEGSKA (reference sequence). V was clipped by 2 bases and J by 9 bases; unmatched bases: 5. The CDR3 DNA sequence: TGCAGTGCTAGAATGACAGGGGGAGGTGAGCAGTTCTTC. The encoded protein is CSARMTGGGEQFF.

The table lists this clonotype with many counts. CDR3 sequence (DNA): TGTGCCAGCAGCTTATGGCCTAGCGGGATCAGTGAGCAGTTCTTC. This gives the protein CASSLWPSGISEQFF. The gene calls are TRBV7-3 and TRBJ2-1; 9 bases fit TRBD2. Germline CDR1 SGHTA, CDR2 FQGTGA. Trimming cost V 2 bases and J 9 bases; bases outside gene matches: 8. The length of the CDR3 is 15 residues.

This clonotype came up many times. The V gene is TRBV30, the J gene TRBJ2-1; 11 positions agree with TRBD2. V lost 8 bases and J lost 8; bases outside the gene matches: 11. Germline V CDR1 and CDR2: GTSNPN, SVGIG (reference sequence). The CDR3 length is 14 residues. CDR3 sequence (DNA): TGTGCCGGTGACTGGCTAGCGGGAGGCGATGAGCAGTTCTTC. Residues: CAGDWLAGGDEQFF.

This chain connects TRBV10-3 to TRBJ2-3; no clear D. Trimming removed 2 bases at V and 2 bases at J, with 11 bases between. The CDR3 covers 15 residues. Germline values: CDR1 ENHRY, CDR2 SYGVKD. CDR3 loop: CAISEGIRNTDTQYF. CDR3 coding DNA: TGTGCCATCAGTGAGGGTATTCGGAACACAGATACGCAGTATTTT.